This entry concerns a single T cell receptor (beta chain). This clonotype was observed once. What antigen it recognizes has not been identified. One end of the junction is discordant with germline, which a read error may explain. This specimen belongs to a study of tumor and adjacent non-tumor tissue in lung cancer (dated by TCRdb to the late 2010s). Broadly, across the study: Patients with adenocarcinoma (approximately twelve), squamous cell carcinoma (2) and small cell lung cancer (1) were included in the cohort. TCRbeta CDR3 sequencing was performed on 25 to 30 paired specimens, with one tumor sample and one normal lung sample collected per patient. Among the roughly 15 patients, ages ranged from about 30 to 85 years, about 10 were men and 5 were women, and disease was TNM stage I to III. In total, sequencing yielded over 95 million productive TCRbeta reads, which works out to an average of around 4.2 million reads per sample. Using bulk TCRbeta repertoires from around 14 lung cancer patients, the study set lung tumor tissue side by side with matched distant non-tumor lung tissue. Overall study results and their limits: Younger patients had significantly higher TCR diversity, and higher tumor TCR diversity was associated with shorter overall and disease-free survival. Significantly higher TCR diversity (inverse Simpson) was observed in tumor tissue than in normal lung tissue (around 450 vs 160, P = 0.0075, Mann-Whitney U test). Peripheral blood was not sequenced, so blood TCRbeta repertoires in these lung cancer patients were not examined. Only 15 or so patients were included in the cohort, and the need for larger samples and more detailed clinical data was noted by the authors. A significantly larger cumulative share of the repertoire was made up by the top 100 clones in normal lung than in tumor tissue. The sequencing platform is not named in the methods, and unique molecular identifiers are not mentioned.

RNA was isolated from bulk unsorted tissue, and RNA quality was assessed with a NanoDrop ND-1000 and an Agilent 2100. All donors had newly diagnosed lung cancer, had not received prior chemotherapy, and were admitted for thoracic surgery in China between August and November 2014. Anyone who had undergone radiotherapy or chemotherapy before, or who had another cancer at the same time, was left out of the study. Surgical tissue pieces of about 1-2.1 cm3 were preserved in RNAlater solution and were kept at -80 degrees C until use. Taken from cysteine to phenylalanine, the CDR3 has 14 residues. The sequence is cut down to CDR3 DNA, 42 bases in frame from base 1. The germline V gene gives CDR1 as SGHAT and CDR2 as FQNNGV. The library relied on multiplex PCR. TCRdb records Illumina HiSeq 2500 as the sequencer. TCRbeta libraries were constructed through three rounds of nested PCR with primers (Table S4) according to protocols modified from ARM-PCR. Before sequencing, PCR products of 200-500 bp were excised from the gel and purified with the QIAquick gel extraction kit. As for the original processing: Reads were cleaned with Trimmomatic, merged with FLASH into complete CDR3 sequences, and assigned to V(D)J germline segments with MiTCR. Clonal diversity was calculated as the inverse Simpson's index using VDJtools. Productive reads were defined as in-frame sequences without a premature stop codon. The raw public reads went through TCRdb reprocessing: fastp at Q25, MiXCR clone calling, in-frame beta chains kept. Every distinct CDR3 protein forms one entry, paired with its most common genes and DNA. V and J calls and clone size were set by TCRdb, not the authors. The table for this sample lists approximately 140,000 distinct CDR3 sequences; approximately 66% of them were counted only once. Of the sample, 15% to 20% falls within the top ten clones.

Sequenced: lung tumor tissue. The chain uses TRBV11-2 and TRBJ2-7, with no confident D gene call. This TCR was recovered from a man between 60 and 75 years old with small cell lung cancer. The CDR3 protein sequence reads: CATSLERSSYEQYF. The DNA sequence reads TGTGCCACCAGCCTAGAACGGAGCTCCTACGAGCAATACTTC.